This is a list of T cell receptor beta chains from one sample in a study of human T cells and chemical hapten exposure. Using its own MiXCR run on the RACE reads, TCRdb lists one record per CDR3 protein. The table has about 100,000 distinct CDR3 sequences, 9.5% to 12% seen once; the top ten hold around 3%. Sequenced material: whole blood, taken in connection with sensitization to the hapten diphenylcyclopropenone (DPC). All receptors come from a woman in her 40s with alopecia areata. Some clones in this sample may be carry-over from other donors' samples. CDR3s include the opening cysteine and the closing phenylalanine or tryptophan. Fields, in order: J gene, V gene, clone size, D gene, CDR3 protein, CDR3 DNA. The D gene is left open where the match is weak. Some rows mark clone size as missing; the rest say once, few, many or name a class of expanded clone.

j_gene: TRBJ2-2
v_gene: TRBV14
abundance: NA
d_gene: TRBD2
CDR3aa: CASSLTLADTGELFF
CDR3nt: TGTGCCAGCAGCCTTACACTAGCGGACACCGGGGAGCTGTTTTTT

j_gene: TRBJ1-3
v_gene: TRBV7-2
abundance: many
d_gene: NA
CDR3aa: CASSLAMSGNTIYF
CDR3nt: TGTGCCAGCAGCTTAGCGATGTCTGGAAACACCATATATTTT

j_gene: TRBJ2-1
v_gene: TRBV28
abundance: NA
d_gene: NA
CDR3aa: CASSPAYRNEQFF
CDR3nt: TGTGCCAGCAGTCCCGCCTACCGAAATGAGCAGTTCTTC

j_gene: TRBJ2-1
v_gene: TRBV18
abundance: many
d_gene: TRBD1
CDR3aa: CASSLYGQGWNEQFF
CDR3nt: TGTGCCAGCTCACTTTACGGACAGGGGTGGAATGAGCAGTTCTTC

j_gene: TRBJ1-5
v_gene: TRBV29-1
abundance: few
d_gene: NA
CDR3aa: CSVGLGWGSNQPQHF
CDR3nt: TGCAGCGTTGGGCTCGGATGGGGTAGCAATCAGCCCCAGCATTTT

j_gene: TRBJ2-4
v_gene: TRBV20-1
abundance: many
d_gene: NA
CDR3aa: CSATRATSPGNIQYF
CDR3nt: TGCAGTGCCACCCGGGCTACCTCACCCGGGAACATTCAGTACTTC

j_gene: TRBJ1-2
v_gene: TRBV25-1
abundance: once
d_gene: NA
CDR3aa: CASSFSYGYTF
CDR3nt: TGTGCCAGCAGTTTCAGCTATGGCTACACCTTC

j_gene: TRBJ2-2
v_gene: TRBV6-5
abundance: many
d_gene: NA
CDR3aa: CASSNERPNNGELFF
CDR3nt: TGTGCCAGCAGTAACGAGCGGCCCAATAACGGGGAGCTGTTTTTT

j_gene: TRBJ1-2
v_gene: TRBV4-3
abundance: many
d_gene: NA
CDR3aa: CASSLMTESYGYTF
CDR3nt: TGCGCCAGCAGCCTTATGACGGAATCCTATGGCTACACCTTC

j_gene: TRBJ1-5
v_gene: TRBV5-1
abundance: many
d_gene: TRBD1
CDR3aa: CASSLEGQGYQPQHF
CDR3nt: TGCGCCAGCAGCTTGGAAGGACAGGGCTACCAGCCCCAGCATTTT

j_gene: TRBJ2-7
v_gene: TRBV7-9
abundance: many
d_gene: TRBD2
CDR3aa: CASSLVLAGRIEQYF
CDR3nt: TGTGCCAGCAGCTTGGTCCTAGCGGGGCGTATAGAGCAGTACTTC

j_gene: TRBJ2-3
v_gene: TRBV7-2
abundance: many
d_gene: NA
CDR3aa: CASSTNSRADTQYF
CDR3nt: TGTGCCAGCAGTACCAATTCCCGCGCAGATACGCAGTATTTT

j_gene: TRBJ2-2
v_gene: TRBV9
abundance: few
d_gene: NA
CDR3aa: CASSVEVEHRGELFF
CDR3nt: TGTGCCAGCAGCGTAGAGGTGGAACACCGTGGGGAGCTGTTTTTT